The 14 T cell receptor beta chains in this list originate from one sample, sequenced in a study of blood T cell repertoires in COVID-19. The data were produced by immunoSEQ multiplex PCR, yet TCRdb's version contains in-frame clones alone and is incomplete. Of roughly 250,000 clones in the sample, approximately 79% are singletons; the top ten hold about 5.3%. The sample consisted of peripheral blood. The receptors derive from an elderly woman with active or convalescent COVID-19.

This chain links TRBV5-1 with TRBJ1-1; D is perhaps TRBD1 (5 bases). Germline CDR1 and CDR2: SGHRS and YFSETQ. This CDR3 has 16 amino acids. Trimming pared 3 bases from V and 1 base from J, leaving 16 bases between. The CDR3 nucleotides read TGCGCCAGCAGCTGGGGCCCGGAAGGGAAGAACACTGAAGCTTTCTTT. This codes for CASSWGPEGKNTEAFF.

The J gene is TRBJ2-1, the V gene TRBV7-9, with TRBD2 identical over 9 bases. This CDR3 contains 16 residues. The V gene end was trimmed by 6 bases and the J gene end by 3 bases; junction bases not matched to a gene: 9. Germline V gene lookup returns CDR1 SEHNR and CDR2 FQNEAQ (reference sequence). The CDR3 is CASRPVASGIYNEQFF. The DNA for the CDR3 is TGTGCCAGCAGACCCGTGGCTAGCGGGATCTACAATGAGCAGTTCTTC.

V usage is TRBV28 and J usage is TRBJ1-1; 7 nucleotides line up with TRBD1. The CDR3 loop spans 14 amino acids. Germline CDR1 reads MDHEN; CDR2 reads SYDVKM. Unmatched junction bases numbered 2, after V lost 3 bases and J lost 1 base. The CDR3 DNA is TGTGCCAGCAGTTTTTCAGGGGGGAACACTGAAGCTTTCTTT. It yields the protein CASSFSGGNTEAFF.

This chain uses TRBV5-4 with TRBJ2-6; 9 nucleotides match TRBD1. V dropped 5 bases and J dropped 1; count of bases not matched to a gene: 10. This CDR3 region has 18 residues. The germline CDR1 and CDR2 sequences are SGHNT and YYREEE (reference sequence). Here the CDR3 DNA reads TGTGCCAGCAGTCCAAGACAGGGGGTCGTTTCTGGGGCCAACGTCCTGACTTTC. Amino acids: CASSPRQGVVSGANVLTF.

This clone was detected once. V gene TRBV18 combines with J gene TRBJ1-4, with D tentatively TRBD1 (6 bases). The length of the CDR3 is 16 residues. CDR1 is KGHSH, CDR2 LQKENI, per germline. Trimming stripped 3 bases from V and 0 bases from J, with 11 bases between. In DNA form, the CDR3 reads TGTGCCAGCTCACCTCGACAGGCTGCAACTAATGAAAAACTGTTTTTT. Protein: CASSPRQAATNEKLFF.

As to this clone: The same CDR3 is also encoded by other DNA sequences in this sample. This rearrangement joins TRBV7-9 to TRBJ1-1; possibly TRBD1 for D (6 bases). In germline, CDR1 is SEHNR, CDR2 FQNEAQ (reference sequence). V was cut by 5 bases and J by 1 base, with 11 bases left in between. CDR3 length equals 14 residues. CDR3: CASSPWTENTEAFF. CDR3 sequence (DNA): TGTGCCAGCAGCCCTTGGACAGAGAACACTGAAGCTTTCTTT.

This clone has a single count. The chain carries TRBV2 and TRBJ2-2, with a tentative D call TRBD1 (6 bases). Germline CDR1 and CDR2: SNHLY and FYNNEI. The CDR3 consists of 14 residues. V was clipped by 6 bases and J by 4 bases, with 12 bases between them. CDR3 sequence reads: CASRFQDSTGELFF. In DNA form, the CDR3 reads TGTGCCAGCAGATTCCAGGACAGCACCGGGGAGCTGTTTTTT.

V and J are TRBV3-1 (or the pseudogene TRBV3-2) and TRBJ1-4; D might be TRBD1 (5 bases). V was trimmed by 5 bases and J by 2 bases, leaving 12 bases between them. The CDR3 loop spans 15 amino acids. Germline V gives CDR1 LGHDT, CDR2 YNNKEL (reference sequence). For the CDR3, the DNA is TGTGCCAGCAGCAGGGCCGGGACTACTAATGAAAAACTGTTTTTT. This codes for CASSRAGTTNEKLFF.

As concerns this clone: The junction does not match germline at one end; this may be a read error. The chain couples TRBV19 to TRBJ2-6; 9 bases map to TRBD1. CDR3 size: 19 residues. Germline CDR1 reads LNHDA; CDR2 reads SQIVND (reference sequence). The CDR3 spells CASSSSVGQGISGTNVLTF. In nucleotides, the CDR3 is TGTGCCAGTAGTTCCTCCGTCGGACAGGGGATCTCTGGGACCAACGTCCTGACTTTC.

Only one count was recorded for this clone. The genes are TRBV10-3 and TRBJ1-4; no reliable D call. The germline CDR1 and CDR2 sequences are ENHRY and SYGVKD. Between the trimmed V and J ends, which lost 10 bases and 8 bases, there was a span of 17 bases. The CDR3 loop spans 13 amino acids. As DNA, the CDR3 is TGTGCCACCGCCGGATATCCGGGGGAAAAACTGTTTTTT. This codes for CATAGYPGEKLFF.

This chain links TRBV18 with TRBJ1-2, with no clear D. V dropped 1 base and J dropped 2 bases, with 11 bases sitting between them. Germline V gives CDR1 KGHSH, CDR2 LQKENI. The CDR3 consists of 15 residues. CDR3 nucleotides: TGTGCCAGCTCACCACGCGCGGGCACCAACTATGGCTACACCTTC. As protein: CASSPRAGTNYGYTF.

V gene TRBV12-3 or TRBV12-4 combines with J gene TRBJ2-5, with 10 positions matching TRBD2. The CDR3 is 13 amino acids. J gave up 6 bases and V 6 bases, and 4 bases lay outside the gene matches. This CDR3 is CASRTSGDKTQYF. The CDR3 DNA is TGTGCCAGCAGAACTAGCGGGGACAAGACCCAGTACTTC.

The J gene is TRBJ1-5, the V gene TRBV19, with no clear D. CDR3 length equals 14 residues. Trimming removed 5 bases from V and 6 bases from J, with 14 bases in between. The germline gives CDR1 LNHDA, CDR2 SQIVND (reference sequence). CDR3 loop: CASSSGMRGQPQHF. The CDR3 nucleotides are TGTGCCAGTAGTTCGGGGATGAGAGGTCAGCCCCAGCATTTT.

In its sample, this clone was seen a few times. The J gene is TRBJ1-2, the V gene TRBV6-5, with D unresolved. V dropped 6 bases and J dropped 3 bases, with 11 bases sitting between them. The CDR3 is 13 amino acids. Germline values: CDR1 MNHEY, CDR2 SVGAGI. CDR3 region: CASSQTGYYGYTF. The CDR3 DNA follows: TGTGCCAGCAGCCAGACGGGGTACTATGGCTACACCTTC.